Reported below is one TCR beta chain. This clonotype has just one count. Its antigen is currently not known. Within one base of it there is no much larger clone, and no base qualities were kept. On its own, one read is weak support. The sample belongs to a study (dated by TCRdb to the mid-2010s). Broadly, across the study: Whether tumor-infiltrating Tregs in breast cancer are recruited from blood Tregs or converted in situ from other CD4+ T cell subsets was tested. What the authors observed across the whole study: Validation in the larger cohort was restricted to a single TCR beta V-J rearrangement rather than whole repertoires. Tumor memory CD4+ T cell TCR gene usage clustered with blood and lymph node memory CD4+ cells and lymph node naive CD4+ cells. The greatest overlap of tumor-infiltrating Treg TCR alpha and beta sequences was with tumor naive CD4+ T cells, followed next by blood naive CD4+ T cells.

The Miltenyi Naive CD4+ T Cell Isolation kit was used to purify naive CD4+ T cells, and Tregs were depleted with CD25 microbeads. Tregs, naive and memory CD4+ T cells from tumor, blood and ipsilateral draining lymph nodes of a few breast cancer patients underwent full-length TCR alpha and beta sequencing. Ficoll density gradient centrifugation was used to isolate mononuclear cells from either lymph nodes or roughly 50 ml of peripheral blood. FACS confirmed that the sorted cell populations were more than 90% pure. Amplification of full-length TCR variable regions was done by 5' RACE PCR using constant-region reverse primers, and this step was followed by semi-nested PCR with Nested Universal Primer A. The ReliaPrep RNA Cell Miniprep System was used to extract total RNA, which was then reverse transcribed into 5'RACE-ready cDNA with the SMARTer RACE 5'/3' Kit. Multiplex adaptors were used to barcode the full-length TCR alpha and beta libraries, which were then sequenced on an Illumina MiSeq. The original methods were these. For each of nine subset-tissue groups, sequencing data from the five patients were pooled, and the groups were compared by unsupervised clustering of TCR gene usage. The Morisita-Horn index was used to calculate repertoire similarity, with shared sequences weighted by how much each contributed to each repertoire. TCRdb handled the public reads itself, with Q25 trimming in fastp and clone calling in MiXCR, and kept productive beta chains. Identical CDR3 proteins give one entry, which carries the most common genes and DNA. The V and J calls, along with clone size, are taken from TCRdb and not from the paper's own processing. This sample comprises some 5,600 distinct CDR3 sequences, around 60% of them detected only once. The top ten clonotypes cover around an eighth of the sample.

Inclusive of the bounding cysteine and phenylalanine, the CDR3 is 17 residues long. The CDR3 DNA has 51 bases and is translated from base 1. Trimming removed 2 bases from V and 4 bases from J; the gene matches leave 10 bases unexplained. The sequence came from a female donor with breast cancer. In this chain, TRBV12-3 or TRBV12-4 is recombined with TRBJ2-2; TRBD2 matches 7 bases in the middle. The sequenced sample consisted of naive CD4+ T cells sorted from blood. Interpreted using the paper, the cell subset or site label stands for: naive CD4+ T cells, CD4+CD45RA+CD25-. Here the CDR3 is given as CASSLLGRESTTGELFF. The DNA reads as follows: TGTGCCAGCAGTTTATTGGGGCGGGAGTCGACCACCGGGGAGCTGTTTTTT.